These 16 T cell receptor beta chains were sequenced from one sample in a study of T cells in Graves' hyperthyroidism and ophthalmopathy. The investigators amplified TCR beta CDR3 regions from RNA transcripts. A first-round RT-PCR of the TCR CDR3 used the HTBI primer set. TCRdb itself ran the multiplex PCR reads through MiXCR, one entry per CDR3 protein. The sample contains about 480,000 distinct CDR3 sequences, roughly 23% of which appear only once. Sequencing was performed on blood. The receptors shown here come from a woman in her sixties or seventies with Graves' ophthalmopathy.

This clonotype was seen just once. The chain couples TRBV6-2 or TRBV6-3 to TRBJ2-1; D ambiguous. CDR3 size: 12 residues. Germline V CDR1 and CDR2: MNHEY, SVGEGT. Trimming shortened V by 6 bases and J by 13 bases, and 16 bases separated the two germline ends. In DNA, the CDR3 is TGTGCCAGCAGCCACTCCTTAAGTCTTCAGTTCTTC. It is translated as CASSHSLSLQFF.

V is TRBV5-1 and J is TRBJ1-2; D not certain. The CDR3 is made up of 14 amino acids. Trimming stripped 4 bases from V and 8 bases from J, with 18 bases between. Germline CDR1 reads SGHRS; CDR2 reads YFSETQ. As DNA, the CDR3 is TGCGCCAGCAGCCTGACTATGGGGTCGGGGGGCTACACCTTC. Encoded protein: CASSLTMGSGGYTF.

The rearrangement uses TRBV24-1 and TRBJ1-5, with D possibly matching TRBD1 (5 bases). CDR1 KGHDR and CDR2 SFDVKD come from the germline V gene. The CDR3 runs to 13 residues. Trimming shortened V by 7 bases and J by 2 bases, and 8 bases separated the two germline ends. The CDR3 nucleotides read TGTGCCACCAGGGGGCCAGGCAATCAGCCCCAGCATTTT. This sequence encodes CATRGPGNQPQHF.

A remark on this clonotype: One junction end does not reproduce the germline sequence, and a read error may be involved. The chain employs TRBV6-2 or TRBV6-3 and TRBJ1-5, with D possibly matching TRBD1 (5 bases). Per germline, CDR1 MNHEY and CDR2 SVGEGT. This CDR3 comprises 14 residues. Written as DNA, the CDR3 is TGTGCCAGCAGCTGGGGGGGACGGAATCAGCCCAAGCATTTT. Residues: CASSWGGRNQPKHF.

This sequence joins TRBV19 and TRBJ1-5; D gene uncertain. CDR1 LNHDA and CDR2 SQIVND come from the germline V gene (reference sequence). V shed 3 bases and J shed 0 bases, with 18 bases lying between them. The CDR3 consists of 18 residues. CDR3 nucleotides: TGTGCCAGTAGTATGGTCTCAGCTGCAGATTATAGCAATCAGCCCCAGCATTTT. The encoded protein is CASSMVSAADYSNQPQHF.

This clonotype was counted many times. The J gene is TRBJ2-2, the V gene TRBV6-1; TRBD2 matches at 13 bases. Germline V gene data show CDR1 as MNHNS and CDR2 as SASEGT. Losses at the gene ends were 6 bases for V and 4 bases for J; bases not matched to a gene: 2. The CDR3 has 15 residues. The CDR3: CASSTSGRATGELFF. The CDR3 bases are TGTGCCAGCAGCACTAGCGGGAGGGCCACCGGGGAGCTGTTTTTT.

The rearrangement uses TRBV2 and TRBJ1-5, with D possibly matching TRBD1 (5 bases). The CDR3 is 17 amino acids. The V gene lost 11 bases and the J gene lost 2 bases, with 25 bases spanning the gap. Germline loops: CDR1 SNHLY, CDR2 FYNNEI. This CDR3 is CAATVRQWARGNQPQHF. Here the CDR3 DNA reads TGTGCCGCGACGGTGAGACAGTGGGCCCGAGGCAATCAGCCCCAGCATTTT.

Turning to this clonotype: A much larger clone sits a single nucleotide away, making a read error possible. The chain combines TRBV6-1 with TRBJ2-1; 7 positions match TRBD2. Germline V gene data show CDR1 as MNHNS and CDR2 as SASEGT. The CDR3 extends over 15 amino acids. The DNA for the CDR3 is TGTGCCAGCAGGGCTAGCGGCCTACCCTACAATGAGCGGTTCTTC. It yields the protein CASRASGLPYNERFF.

CDR3 sequence reads: CASSLKGIFYGYTF. CDR3 nucleotide sequence: TGTGCCAGCAGCTTGAAGGGGATCTTTTACGGCTACACCTTC. The V gene is TRBV5-4, the J gene TRBJ1-2; weak D call: TRBD1 (5 bases). From germline, CDR1 is SGHNT and CDR2 YYREEE (reference sequence). V lost 1 base and J lost 8, with 15 bases in between. This CDR3 spans 14 amino acids.

The chain is built from TRBV10-3 and TRBJ2-1; 9 nucleotides line up with TRBD2. The CDR3 runs to 17 residues. Germline V CDR1 and CDR2: ENHRY, SYGVKD. The junction had 17 bases not matched to a gene; V was cut back by 9 bases and J by 5 bases. CDR3 region: CAMASTGAGGPHNEQFF. The CDR3 DNA reads TGTGCCATGGCCTCAACCGGGGCGGGAGGGCCACACAATGAGCAGTTCTTC.

V usage is TRBV6-1 and J usage is TRBJ2-6; a possible D gene is TRBD1 (5 bases). CDR3 size: 16 residues. Deletions cut 7 bases from V and 2 bases from J, with 15 bases between. Germline V gene lookup returns CDR1 MNHNS and CDR2 SASEGT. CDR3 in amino acids: CASTNIRAPGANVLTF. The CDR3 nucleotides read TGTGCCAGCACCAATATCAGGGCTCCTGGGGCCAACGTCCTGACTTTC.

This sequence joins TRBV5-5 and TRBJ2-7; 8 nucleotides match TRBD2. The V and J ends lost 3 bases and 4 bases, in that order; junction bases with no gene match: 12. The CDR3 covers 16 residues. The germline CDR1 and CDR2 sequences are SGHKS and YYEKEE (reference sequence). The CDR3 nucleotides are TGTGCCAGCAGCTACGGTTTAAGCGGGAGTATGTACGAGCAGTACTTC. It encodes CASSYGLSGSMYEQYF.

The rearrangement joins TRBV9 to TRBJ2-6; no reliable D call. The CDR3 extends over 18 amino acids. The germline V gene has CDR1 SGDLS and CDR2 YYNGEE. Trimming stripped 0 bases from V and 0 bases from J, with 13 bases between. The CDR3 DNA sequence: TGTGCCAGCAGCGTAGAAGGGAATGCTCTCTCTGGGGCCAACGTCCTGACTTTC. Its translation is CASSVEGNALSGANVLTF.

This clonotype was counted between two and nine times. Here the CDR3 reads CASSYSSSGRATDTQYF. CDR3 DNA: TGTGCCAGCAGTTACTCGAGTAGCGGGAGGGCCACAGATACGCAGTATTTT. The chain has TRBV6-6 and TRBJ2-3, with 11 bases lining up with TRBD2. The CDR3 length is 17 residues. Looked up from germline, CDR1 is MNHNY and CDR2 is SVGAGI (reference sequence). With 0 bases clipped from V and 2 bases from J, the junction kept 4 bases outside the gene matches.

This chain uses TRBV28 with TRBJ2-7, with D perhaps being TRBD1 or TRBD2 (5 bases each). V was trimmed by 4 bases and J by 4 bases, leaving 17 bases between them. Germline values: CDR1 MDHEN, CDR2 SYDVKM. This CDR3 spans 15 amino acids. CDR3 protein: CASSSHGTPVYEQYF. CDR3 nucleotide sequence: TGTGCCAGCAGTTCCCACGGGACGCCTGTATACGAGCAGTACTTC.

This clonotype was observed many times. The rearrangement links TRBV3-1 to TRBJ1-4; D uncertain. The germline gives CDR1 LGHDT, CDR2 YNNKEL (reference sequence). There are 14 residues in the CDR3. Trimming shortened V by 5 bases and J by 8 bases, and 15 bases separated the two germline ends. This CDR3 is CASSDLLGGEKLFF. In DNA form, the CDR3 reads TGTGCCAGCAGCGACCTACTGGGCGGCGAAAAACTGTTTTTT.